Given below is one T cell receptor beta chain in context. These data originate in a study of blood T cell repertoires in COVID-19. Study-level background: There were acute and convalescent COVID-19 samples, and they came from the United States, Italy and Spain. The analysed material was cDNA or gDNA that came from T cells, B-cell-depleted T cells, or PBMCs.

After removal of 4 bases from V and 5 bases from J, the junction contained 12 bases not matched to a gene. The CDR3 length is 17 residues. CDR1 and CDR2 from the germline V gene are SGHNT and YYREEE (reference sequence). Followed over time, Seattle patients had been enrolled while infection was active. Per the study methods: Reference gene primer amplification in the assay estimated nucleated cell counts. The repertoire was sequenced with immunoSEQ multiplex PCR; TCRdb's copy has only in-frame clones and lacks some. V and J calls and clone size are those listed in that table; D and trimming were worked out from the DNA. Here the sample spans around 230,000 clones, 70% to 90% being singletons.

This sequence originates from a man aged 45-60 years with COVID-19, enrolled during active disease. The genes are TRBV5-4 and TRBJ1-6; 7 bases map to TRBD1. Sequencing was carried out using peripheral blood. CDR3 bases: TGTGCCAGCAGCGGAAACTCCGGGACAGCAAATAATTCACCCCTCCACTTT. It translates to CASSGNSGTANNSPLHF.